These 27 T cell receptor beta chains originate from one sample sequenced in a study of T-cell reconstitution after alpha-beta-depleted transplantation in children. The TCRbeta library was prepared with unique molecular identifiers. TCRdb re-called the PCR reads with MiXCR, one entry per CDR3 protein. The table shows roughly 400,000 distinct CDR3 sequences, with 43% occurring only once. Sequencing was performed on PBMCs, taken before TCRalphabeta/CD19-depleted stem cell transplant. These receptor sequences come from a girl aged 2 to 9 with aplastic anemia, due to receive a stem cell transplant.

The chain is built from TRBV7-2 and TRBJ2-1; TRBD2 matches 10 bases. Germline V gene data show CDR1 as SGHTA and CDR2 as FQGNSA. The CDR3 loop spans 15 amino acids. Trimming cost V 1 base and J 10 bases; bases outside gene matches: 7. The CDR3 bases are TGTGCCAGCAGCTTAGGTCTAGCGGGGGTTCAAGAGCAGTTCTTC. This sequence encodes CASSLGLAGVQEQFF. The full variable domain, rest sourced from reference TRBV7-2 and TRBJ2-1, is GAGVSQSPSNKVTEKGKDVELRCDPISGHTALYWYRQSLGQGLEFLIYFQGNSAPDKSGLPSDRFSAERTGGSVSTLTIQRTQQEDSAVYLCASSLGLAGVQEQFFGPGTRLTVL.

The chain is built from TRBV6-1 and TRBJ2-7, with 7 bases aligning to TRBD1. Per the germline V gene, CDR1 is MNHNS and CDR2 is SASEGT. V shed 4 bases and J 3 bases; nucleotides not matched to a gene: 6. The CDR3 consists of 14 residues. CDR3 in DNA: TGTGCCAGCAGTGGGTACCACAGGGGCTACGAGCAGTACTTC. It codes for CASSGYHRGYEQYF.

The chain carries TRBV6-2 or TRBV6-3 and TRBJ1-2, with D uncertain. The CDR3 extends over 13 amino acids. Germline V gene sequence: CDR1 MNHEY, CDR2 SVGEGT. V shed 7 bases and J shed 8 bases, with 17 bases lying between them. CDR3 protein: CASTHPGAGGYTF. The DNA of the CDR3 is TGTGCCAGCACCCACCCCGGTGCCGGGGGCTACACCTTC.

This clonotype was counted only a few times. V is TRBV5-4 and J is TRBJ2-1; 11 bases match TRBD2. There are 16 residues in the CDR3. Germline assignment: CDR1 SGHNT and CDR2 YYREEE (reference sequence). The junction had 3 bases not matched to a gene; V was cut back by 1 base and J by 3 bases. CDR3 amino acids: CASSLQTSGIYNEQFF. The CDR3 nucleotides read TGTGCCAGCAGCTTGCAGACTAGCGGGATCTACAATGAGCAGTTCTTC.

The chain is built from TRBV7-9 and TRBJ2-7; the match to TRBD1 covers 10 bases. Trimming removed 0 bases from V and 4 bases from J; junction bases left unmatched: 3. Per the germline V gene, CDR1 is SEHNR and CDR2 is FQNEAQ (reference sequence). There are 15 residues in the CDR3. The CDR3: CASSLARQGAYEQYF. The DNA of the CDR3 is TGTGCCAGCAGCTTAGCGAGACAGGGGGCTTACGAGCAGTACTTC.

This clonotype was found a few times. The V and J genes are TRBV2 and TRBJ1-6; no definite D call. Germline V gene sequence: CDR1 SNHLY, CDR2 FYNNEI. V lost 5 bases to trimming and J lost 7 bases, with 3 bases between them. The CDR3 loop spans 11 amino acids. The CDR3 is CASSRNSPLHF. CDR3 DNA sequence: TGTGCCAGCAGTAGAAATTCACCCCTCCACTTT.

This rearrangement joins TRBV20-1 to TRBJ2-7; D uncertain. From germline, CDR1 is DFQATT and CDR2 SNEGSKA (reference sequence). The CDR3 length is 15 residues. Trimming stripped 1 base from V and 0 bases from J, with 13 bases between. The CDR3 is CSARVVYHSSYEQYF. Written as DNA, the CDR3 is TGCAGTGCTAGAGTTGTATATCACAGCTCCTACGAGCAGTACTTC.

This clonotype has more than one count but fewer than ten. The chain uses TRBV2 and TRBJ1-5; D is undetermined. From germline, CDR1 is SNHLY and CDR2 FYNNEI. The CDR3 is made up of 15 amino acids. V gave up 8 bases and J gave up 6 bases, with 20 bases separating them. DNA of the CDR3: TGTGCCAGCTCAAGAGATCCGGGCCTGGGTCAGCCCCAGCATTTT. This sequence encodes CASSRDPGLGQPQHF.

This clonotype appeared many times. The chain employs TRBV4-2 and TRBJ2-1; no reliable D call. V was shortened by 0 bases and J by 3 bases, with 0 bases between the two germline ends. Germline V lookup: CDR1 LGHNA, CDR2 YNFKEQ. The CDR3 loop spans 12 amino acids. CDR3 sequence: CASSQDYNEQFF. In DNA, the CDR3 is TGTGCCAGCAGCCAAGACTACAATGAGCAGTTCTTC.

This clonotype was detected only a few times. Written as DNA, the CDR3 is TGCAGCGTTGAAGATGGTTCGGATAGCGGCACAGATACGCAGTATTTT. Translated: CSVEDGSDSGTDTQYF. The chain recombines TRBV29-1 with TRBJ2-3, with D tentatively TRBD2 (5 bases). The CDR3 loop spans 16 amino acids. Trimming pared 0 bases from V and 1 base from J, leaving 14 bases between. Germline V lookup: CDR1 SQVTM, CDR2 ANQGSEA.

This chain uses TRBV5-1 with TRBJ2-3; possibly TRBD2 for D (5 bases). The ends were cut back, 2 bases at V and 0 bases at J, with 13 bases in the middle. The CDR3 contains 16 residues. The germline V gene encodes CDR1 SGHRS and CDR2 YFSETQ. This chain's CDR3 is CASSLLVSTSTDTQYF. CDR3 nucleotides: TGCGCCAGCAGCTTACTAGTCTCGACCAGCACAGATACGCAGTATTTT. The whole variable domain, remainder taken from reference TRBV5-1 and TRBJ2-3, is KAGVTQTPRYLIKTRGQQVTLSCSPISGHRSVSWYQQTPGQGLQFLFEYFSETQRNKGNFPGRFSGRQFSNSRSEMNVSTLELGDSALYLCASSLLVSTSTDTQYFGPGTRLTVL.

J is TRBJ2-7 and V is TRBV10-3, with 8 bases matching TRBD2. The CDR3 length is 15 residues. The germline V gene encodes CDR1 ENHRY and CDR2 SYGVKD. With 4 bases clipped from V and 4 bases from J, the junction kept 9 bases outside the gene matches. The CDR3 sequence is CAISASREGGYEQYF. The CDR3 coding sequence is TGTGCCATCAGTGCGAGTCGGGAGGGCGGGTACGAGCAGTACTTC.

The rearrangement links TRBV6-1 to TRBJ1-2; TRBD1 aligns across 7 bases. Germline CDR1 reads MNHNS; CDR2 reads SASEGT. V was clipped by 6 bases and J by 2 bases; unmatched bases: 6. CDR3 size: 14 residues. CDR3 loop: CASSRDSQNYGYTF. The CDR3 region has the DNA TGTGCCAGCAGCCGGGACAGCCAAAACTATGGCTACACCTTC.

V and J are TRBV4-1 and TRBJ2-7, with D unresolved. This CDR3 has 15 residues. V was trimmed by 0 bases and J by 0 bases, leaving 9 bases between them. Germline CDR1 reads MGHRA; CDR2 reads YSYEKL. The CDR3 loop is CASSQELSFSYEQYF. In DNA form, the CDR3 reads TGCGCCAGCAGCCAAGAACTATCCTTCTCCTACGAGCAGTACTTC.

This clonotype was recorded at least ten times. The V gene is TRBV7-9, the J gene TRBJ1-1, with D possibly matching TRBD1 (6 bases). The V end was cut by 7 bases, the J end by 3 bases, with 15 bases between. The CDR3 consists of 14 residues. Germline assignment: CDR1 SEHNR and CDR2 FQNEAQ (reference sequence). The CDR3 DNA sequence: TGTGCCAGCACTCCGGGACAAGAGGACACTGAAGCTTTCTTT. This sequence encodes CASTPGQEDTEAFF.

V is TRBV20-1 and J is TRBJ2-3, with 14 bases identical to TRBD2. The CDR3 sequence is 17 residues long. With V trimmed by 6 bases and J by 4 bases, 12 bases remained unmatched. The V gene's germline CDR1 is DFQATT and CDR2 SNEGSKA (reference sequence). This CDR3 reads CSAGTSGSPRFPDTQYF. In DNA form, the CDR3 reads TGCAGTGCGGGGACTAGCGGGAGCCCCAGATTCCCAGATACGCAGTATTTT.

The chain links TRBV7-2 to TRBJ2-1; 8 bases map to TRBD2. Trimming removed 7 bases from V and 6 bases from J; junction bases left unmatched: 5. This CDR3 contains 13 residues. CDR1 and CDR2 (germline): SGHTA, FQGNSA. CDR3 region: CASTGGPGNEQFF. CDR3 sequence (DNA): TGTGCCAGCACGGGAGGGCCGGGCAATGAGCAGTTCTTC.

This chain connects TRBV20-1 to TRBJ1-3; 9 nucleotides line up with TRBD1. The CDR3 has 14 residues. The trim removed 5 bases at V and 0 bases at J, leaving 2 bases unmatched. Germline V gene sequence: CDR1 DFQATT, CDR2 SNEGSKA (reference sequence). This CDR3 reads CSAETGGSGNTIYF. In DNA, the CDR3 is TGCAGTGCTGAGACAGGGGGCTCTGGAAACACCATATATTTT.

This clonotype was recorded only once. The chain employs TRBV6-1 and TRBJ2-1; no reliable D call. V gave up 7 bases and J gave up 1 base, with 8 bases separating them. CDR1 is MNHNS, CDR2 SASEGT, per germline. This CDR3 is built from 13 residues. CDR3 amino acids: CASTETSYNEQFF. As DNA, the CDR3 is TGTGCCAGCACTGAGACGTCCTACAATGAGCAGTTCTTC.

The rearrangement links TRBV6-1 to TRBJ1-2, with TRBD1 identical over 8 bases. The J segment lost 7 bases and the V segment lost 4 bases, leaving 2 bases of the junction unmatched. CDR1 MNHNS and CDR2 SASEGT come from the germline V gene. There are 12 residues in the CDR3. The CDR3 is CASSGDRIGYTF. The CDR3 nucleotides read TGTGCCAGCAGTGGGGACAGGATTGGCTACACCTTC.

The chain recombines TRBV15 with TRBJ2-5, with TRBD2 identical over 7 bases. CDR3 length: 16 residues. Germline CDR1 is LNHNV and CDR2 is YYDKDF (reference sequence). Trimming removed 6 bases from V and 1 base from J; junction bases left unmatched: 11. The CDR3 coding sequence is TGTGCCACCAGTTATGCGGCTAGCGGCTCCCAAGAGACCCAGTACTTC. Translation gives CATSYAASGSQETQYF.

The V gene is TRBV23-1, the J gene TRBJ2-7; no clear D gene. TRBV23-1 is given ORF status, its function remaining uncertain. The CDR3 is 14 residues long. Trimming pared 4 bases from V and 2 bases from J, leaving 12 bases between. The CDR3 nucleotides read TGCGCCAGCAGTCGGTCACAGACCCCCTACGAGCAGTACTTC. This sequence encodes CASSRSQTPYEQYF.

The gene calls are TRBV28 and TRBJ2-7, with 7 bases aligning to TRBD1. Looked up from germline, CDR1 is MDHEN and CDR2 is SYDVKM. This CDR3 contains 16 residues. With 4 bases clipped from V and 0 bases from J, the junction kept 9 bases outside the gene matches. CDR3 DNA: TGTGCCAGCAGTTCTACCAAACAGGGGCCCTCCTACGAGCAGTACTTC. It encodes CASSSTKQGPSYEQYF.

The chain employs TRBV15 and TRBJ2-3, with D possibly matching TRBD2 (6 bases). This CDR3 spans 18 amino acids. Deletions cut 1 base from V and 0 bases from J, with 17 bases between. Germline V gene sequence: CDR1 LNHNV, CDR2 YYDKDF (reference sequence). This CDR3 is CATSRVPLALTSTDTQYF. CDR3 coding DNA: TGTGCCACCAGCAGAGTTCCGCTAGCGCTTACTAGCACAGATACGCAGTATTTT.

This sequence joins TRBV20-1 and TRBJ1-5, with D unresolved. CDR1 is DFQATT, CDR2 SNEGSKA, per germline (reference sequence). Trimming pared 1 base from V and 3 bases from J, leaving 10 bases between. The length of the CDR3 is 14 residues. This CDR3 is CSARGLTDNQPQHF. CDR3 bases: TGCAGTGCTAGAGGGTTAACAGACAATCAGCCCCAGCATTTT.

J is TRBJ2-1 and V is TRBV27; no firm D call. CDR1 is MNHEY, CDR2 SMNVEV, per germline (reference sequence). The CDR3 is made up of 13 amino acids. Trimming pared 1 base from V and 7 bases from J, leaving 8 bases between. CDR3 DNA sequence: TGTGCCAGCAGTTTATTGAACTTGAATGAGCAGTTCTTC. Translating it yields CASSLLNLNEQFF.

Of note for this clonotype: With a much larger clone just one base away, this may be a read error. The conserved phenylalanine or tryptophan is not found at the CDR3 terminus, so this likely reflects a read error. The rearrangement links TRBV7-2 to TRBJ1-2; 9 nucleotides agree with TRBD1. The CDR3 runs 14 residues. Germline CDR1 reads SGHTA; CDR2 reads FQGNSA. V shed 1 base, J shed 8 bases, and the junction held 5 bases outside the gene matches. CDR3 in amino acids: CASSLGTGQGGYTS. The CDR3 DNA reads as TGTGCCAGCAGCTTAGGGACGGGACAGGGAGGCTACACCTCC.